This TCR beta chain was identified during a study of shared clonotypes between healthy human individuals. Germline assignment: CDR1 SGDLS and CDR2 YYNGEE. CDR3 length: 15 residues. The V gene lost 4 bases and the J gene lost 3 bases, with 17 bases spanning the gap. The healthy adult donors were HIV-negative and reported no recent acute infections or vaccinations. Study results and caveats: The represented genetic and exposure-history diversity was limited by the small number of donors. An expected dependence of interdonor clonotype sharing on sequencing depth was noted.

Assay execution proceeded at the deep level. Sequencing used immunoSEQ multiplex PCR; TCRdb keeps in-frame clones, though not all of them. In the table there are under 2.5 million clones, 85% to 95% of which are singletons. A remark on this clone: Its matching antigen is unknown.

The chain is built from TRBV9 and TRBJ2-7; the D gene could be TRBD1 or TRBD2 (5 bases each). The receptor was derived from a man between 18 and 29 years old in good health. Some clones in this sample may be carry-over from other donors' samples. The material sequenced was naive CD4+ T cells from PBMCs. The subset is: CD45RA+ positively selected. The CDR3 spells CASSPRGMARYEQYF. The DNA of the CDR3 is TGTGCCAGCAGCCCGAGGGGTATGGCTCGCTACGAGCAGTACTTC.